Each of the 19 T cell receptor beta chains below was sequenced from the same sample in a study of T cell responses to AZD1222 COVID-19 vaccine. The table came from immunoSEQ multiplex PCR; TCRdb's copy has only in-frame clones and leaves some out. The sample includes over 150,000 clones, roughly nine tenths of them seen just once. The sequences come from peripheral blood, collected on day 0 of AZD1222 vaccination. The receptor source for this set is an adult in good health.

The V call is TRBV7-8, the J call TRBJ1-1, with 7 bases identical to TRBD1. The CDR3 is 15 amino acids. Germline-derived CDR1 and CDR2 are SGHVS and FQNEAQ. After removal of 5 bases from V and 3 bases from J, the junction contained 9 bases not matched to a gene. CDR3 loop: CASSILQGEYTEAFF. The CDR3 nucleotides read TGTGCCAGCAGCATCCTCCAGGGGGAGTACACTGAAGCTTTCTTT.

The V call is TRBV12-3 or TRBV12-4, the J call TRBJ1-1; 7 nucleotides line up with TRBD1. The CDR3 sequence is 12 residues long. The trim removed 6 bases at V and 11 bases at J, leaving 9 bases unmatched. The CDR3 here is CASRSQGSKAFF. The DNA for the CDR3 is TGTGCCAGCAGATCACAGGGGAGTAAGGCTTTCTTT.

Points on this clone: The identical CDR3 is also encoded by other nucleotide sequences in the sample. This rearrangement joins TRBV11-2 to TRBJ1-3, with D unclear. This CDR3 region has 18 residues. Germline CDR1 and CDR2: SGHAT and FQNNGV. The V gene lost 5 bases and the J gene lost 0 bases, with 20 bases spanning the gap. The CDR3 loop reads CASSPIRAKSLSGNTIYF. In DNA form, the CDR3 reads TGTGCCAGCAGCCCCATTCGGGCCAAGTCTCTCTCTGGAAACACCATATATTTT.

The V and J genes are TRBV3-1 (or the pseudogene TRBV3-2) and TRBJ1-5; D remains unclear. Germline CDR1 LGHDT, CDR2 YNNKEL (reference sequence). The CDR3 sequence is 13 residues long. Trimming cost V 3 bases and J 6 bases, with 9 bases left between them. The CDR3 here is CASSHEGFQPQHF. The CDR3 DNA follows: TGTGCCAGCAGCCATGAGGGATTTCAGCCCCAGCATTTT.

The V and J genes are TRBV27 and TRBJ1-2, with 8 bases aligning to TRBD1. The junction had 8 bases not matched to a gene; V was cut back by 3 bases and J by 5 bases. Germline CDR1 MNHEY, CDR2 SMNVEV (reference sequence). This CDR3 comprises 15 residues. The CDR3 coding sequence is TGTGCCAGCAGTTTGGGCAGGGGGCCTACTTATGGCTACACCTTC. It encodes CASSLGRGPTYGYTF.

The chain combines TRBV7-6 with TRBJ2-5; 13 bases are a match to TRBD2. From germline, CDR1 is SGHVS and CDR2 FNYEAQ. The length of the CDR3 is 18 residues. The trim removed 4 bases at V and 4 bases at J, leaving 12 bases unmatched. The CDR3 DNA reads TGTGCCAGCAGCTCGCCCTGGGGCGGACTAGCGGGAGCAGAGACCCAGTACTTC. Translating gives CASSSPWGGLAGAETQYF.

This chain links TRBV9 with TRBJ2-7; perhaps TRBD2 as D (6 bases). This CDR3 is 14 amino acids long. From germline, CDR1 is SGDLS and CDR2 YYNGEE. Trimming left V 0 bases short and J 6 bases short, with 13 bases between. The CDR3 sequence: CASSVGSTSGEQYF. CDR3 nucleotides: TGTGCCAGCAGCGTAGGGTCGACTAGTGGCGAGCAGTACTTC.

The chain links TRBV5-1 to TRBJ2-7; D is perhaps TRBD1 (6 bases). The V and J ends lost 0 bases and 3 bases respectively, with 10 bases between them. Germline CDR1 is SGHRS and CDR2 is YFSETQ. CDR3 length: 14 amino acids. CDR3 residues: CASSLAGTLYEQYF. CDR3 DNA sequence: TGCGCCAGCAGCTTGGCGGGGACACTCTACGAGCAGTACTTC.

This chain links TRBV3-1 (or the pseudogene TRBV3-2) with TRBJ2-3; D might be TRBD1 or TRBD2, each matching 5 bases. This CDR3 spans 14 amino acids. Germline assignment: CDR1 LGHDT and CDR2 YNNKEL (reference sequence). V dropped 4 bases and J dropped 6 bases, with 14 bases sitting between them. The CDR3 DNA reads TGTGCCAGCAGCCGAACCGACGGGACGGATACGCAGTATTTT. This translates into CASSRTDGTDTQYF.

This chain uses TRBV4-1 with TRBJ2-2, with D unclear. Germline V gene data show CDR1 as MGHRA and CDR2 as YSYEKL. This CDR3 is built from 16 residues. Trimming shortened V by 0 bases and J by 0 bases, and 8 bases separated the two germline ends. CDR3 residues: CASSQEAGANTGELFF. The CDR3, as DNA: TGCGCCAGCAGCCAAGAGGCAGGCGCGAACACCGGGGAGCTGTTTTTT.

The J gene is TRBJ2-7, the V gene TRBV10-3; unclear D gene. Germline V CDR1 and CDR2: ENHRY, SYGVKD. The CDR3 extends over 12 amino acids. V was trimmed by 0 bases and J by 3 bases, leaving 3 bases between them. CDR3 in DNA: TGTGCCATCAGTGAGTCTGTCTACGAGCAGTACTTC. Translation gives CAISESVYEQYF.

This clone came up once. The genes are TRBV24-1 and TRBJ1-2; possibly TRBD1 for D (5 bases). V was trimmed by 2 bases and J by 4 bases, leaving 10 bases between them. CDR1 is KGHDR, CDR2 SFDVKD, per germline. The CDR3 covers 14 residues. CDR3 protein: CATSDWGASYGYTF. As DNA, the CDR3 is TGTGCCACCAGTGATTGGGGCGCGAGCTATGGCTACACCTTC.

V gene TRBV28 combines with J gene TRBJ2-2; no reliable D call. CDR1 is MDHEN and CDR2 is SYDVKM in the germline V gene. Trimming cost V 7 bases and J 8 bases, with 14 bases left between them. The CDR3 contains 13 residues. The CDR3 protein is CASTGPQVGELFF. DNA of the CDR3: TGTGCCAGCACGGGCCCCCAAGTTGGGGAGCTGTTTTTT.

This clone was seen just once. The genes are TRBV5-1 and TRBJ1-5; 11 bases line up with TRBD1. Per germline, CDR1 SGHRS and CDR2 YFSETQ. V shed 4 bases and J 6 bases; nucleotides not matched to a gene: 6. CDR3 size: 15 residues. CDR3 amino acids: CASSPDRGRGQPQHF. CDR3 DNA: TGCGCCAGCAGCCCGGACAGGGGGCGAGGTCAGCCCCAGCATTTT.

The chain has TRBV29-1 and TRBJ1-4; perhaps TRBD1 as D (5 bases). The CDR3 contains 14 residues. Germline loops: CDR1 SQVTM, CDR2 ANQGSEA. The V and J ends lost 6 bases and 5 bases respectively, with 16 bases between them. CDR3 DNA sequence: TGCAGCGTGGGGGACTGGGGTGAAAATGAAAAACTGTTTTTT. This translates into CSVGDWGENEKLFF. Looking up the rest from reference TRBV29-1 and TRBJ1-4 gives the full variable domain: SAVISQKPSRDICQRGTSLTIQCQVDSQVTMMFWYRQQPGQSLTLIATANQGSEATYESGFVIDKFPISRPNLTFSTLTVSNMSPEDSSIYLCSVGDWGENEKLFFGSGTQLSVL.

The rearrangement links TRBV7-8 to TRBJ1-3, with D perhaps matching TRBD1 (5 bases). This CDR3 is built from 16 residues. V was pared by 4 bases and J by 0 bases, with 13 bases between. Germline CDR1 SGHVS, CDR2 FQNEAQ. The CDR3 coding sequence is TGTGCCAGCAGCTCGACTACAGGCCTCTCTGGAAACACCATATATTTT. It codes for CASSSTTGLSGNTIYF.

The V and J genes are TRBV2 and TRBJ2-3; 9 positions match TRBD2. Per the germline V gene, CDR1 is SNHLY and CDR2 is FYNNEI. V gave up 8 bases and J gave up 5 bases; unmatched junction bases: 5. The CDR3 length is 13 residues. The CDR3: CASVSGGLDTQYF. The CDR3 DNA is TGTGCCAGCGTTAGCGGGGGATTAGATACGCAGTATTTT.

This clone was counted only a few times. The chain has TRBV28 and TRBJ1-2; perhaps TRBD1 as D (5 bases). Germline CDR1 MDHEN, CDR2 SYDVKM. There are 15 residues in the CDR3. V gave up 6 bases and J gave up 1 base, with 15 bases separating them. The CDR3, as DNA: TGTGCCAGCAGGGGCGATTGGGGGATTAACTATGGCTACACCTTC. This gives the protein CASRGDWGINYGYTF.

The genes are TRBV7-2 and TRBJ1-5; no clear D gene. Germline V lookup: CDR1 SGHTA, CDR2 FQGNSA. The CDR3 extends over 16 amino acids. The V end lost 1 base, the J end lost 0 bases, and 10 bases lay between the germline ends. As DNA, the CDR3 is TGTGCCAGCAGCTTAGGGGCTGCGAATAGCAATCAGCCCCAGCATTTT. Protein product: CASSLGAANSNQPQHF.